Sequencing of this T cell receptor (beta chain) was carried out in a study of radiotherapy plus CTLA-4 blockade in lung cancer. About the research overall: Disease control reached over 30%, with objective responses in approximately 20%. Broader study findings: Best predicting response, reportedly, were early blood T cell clone dynamics, with interferon-beta. TCR clones from tumors expanded in blood after radiotherapy plus ipilimumab.

The CDR3 loop spans 15 amino acids. The germline CDR1 and CDR2 sequences are MNHEY and SMNVEV (reference sequence). V was pared by 2 bases and J by 8 bases, with 8 bases of the junction left unmatched. Enrolled patients, whose metastatic non-small-cell lung cancer was chemo-refractory, received focal radiation plus CTLA-4 blockade with ipilimumab. Method: immunoSEQ multiplex PCR; TCRdb's copy keeps in-frame clones and lacks some. This table holds approximately 67,000 clones, about 80% found once. This clone has more than one count but fewer than ten. Its target is not known. This clonotype was obtained from a human donor with non-small cell lung cancer who had a partial response to radiotherapy plus ipilimumab. The sequencing here drew on peripheral blood, taken from a patient treated with radiotherapy plus ipilimumab. V usage is TRBV27 and J usage is TRBJ2-1, with 8 bases that match TRBD2. DNA of the CDR3: TGTGCCAGCAGTTTAGTGAGCGGGAGCAGCTATGAGCAGTTCTTC. This encodes CASSLVSGSSYEQFF.